A selection of T cell receptor beta chains follows, all from one sample in a study of naive and memory T cell subsets. Each CDR3 protein is one row after TCRdb ran MiXCR on the UMI-ligation and nested PCR reads. The sample contains over 80,000 distinct CDR3 sequences, approximately 10% of which appear only once. The material sequenced was naive CD4+ T cells from blood. These receptors were obtained from a human donor in good health. Each CDR3 is given with its conserved first and last residue. The order of the fields is D gene, V gene, clone size, J gene, CDR3 protein, CDR3 DNA. A D gene is named only where the DNA matches it firmly. Only part of the rows carry a size: once, few, many, or a class if the clone is expanded.

.	TRBV12-3/TRBV12-4	many	TRBJ1-6	CASSPRANSPLHF	TGTGCCAGCAGTCCTCGAGCTAATTCACCCCTCCACTTT
.	TRBV7-9	.	TRBJ2-3	CASSHPQPGQAQYF	TGTGCCAGCAGCCACCCCCAGCCAGGCCAAGCGCAGTATTTT
.	TRBV7-2	few	TRBJ2-5	CASSWRGETQYF	TGTGCCAGCAGCTGGAGGGGGGAGACCCAGTACTTC
TRBD1	TRBV28	.	TRBJ1-4	CASSSPGQLNEKLFF	TGTGCCAGCAGCTCACCGGGACAGTTGAATGAAAAACTGTTTTTT
TRBD1	TRBV7-2	.	TRBJ2-7	CASSLGTGREQYF	TGTGCCAGCAGCTTAGGGACAGGACGCGAGCAGTACTTC
.	TRBV7-9	.	TRBJ2-3	CASRIGSGTDTQYF	TGTGCCAGCAGGATAGGGAGCGGTACGGATACGCAGTATTTT
TRBD1	TRBV20-1	many	TRBJ2-3	CSAPGGPVATDTQYF	TGCAGTGCTCCAGGGGGCCCAGTTGCCACAGATACGCAGTATTTT
.	TRBV6-5	.	TRBJ1-5	CASSYSGIEPQHF	TGTGCCAGCAGTTACTCAGGGATTGAGCCCCAGCATTTT
.	TRBV7-9	few	TRBJ1-4	CASSFRATNEKLFF	TGTGCCAGCAGCTTTAGGGCAACTAATGAAAAACTGTTTTTT
.	TRBV4-3	.	TRBJ2-7	CASSQTNTGSAHEQYF	TGCGCCAGCAGCCAAACCAACACAGGGTCGGCCCACGAGCAGTACTTC
.	TRBV5-6	few	TRBJ1-1	CASSRKRGQNTEAFF	TGTGCCAGCAGCCGTAAAAGGGGACAGAACACTGAAGCTTTCTTT